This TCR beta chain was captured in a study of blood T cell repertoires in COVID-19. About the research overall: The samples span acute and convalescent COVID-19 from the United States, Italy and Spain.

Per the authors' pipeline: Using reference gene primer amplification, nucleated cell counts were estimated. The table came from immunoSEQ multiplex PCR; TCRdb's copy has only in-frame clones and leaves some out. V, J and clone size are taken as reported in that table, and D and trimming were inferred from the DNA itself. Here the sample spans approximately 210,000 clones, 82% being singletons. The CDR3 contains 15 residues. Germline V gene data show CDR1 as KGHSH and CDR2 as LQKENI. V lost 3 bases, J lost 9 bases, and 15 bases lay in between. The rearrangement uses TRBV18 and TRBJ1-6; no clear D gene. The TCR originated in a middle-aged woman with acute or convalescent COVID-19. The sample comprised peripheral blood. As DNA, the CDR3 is TGTGCCAGCTCACCTTTCGGGGAAAAGGGTTCACCCCTCCACTTT. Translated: CASSPFGEKGSPLHF.